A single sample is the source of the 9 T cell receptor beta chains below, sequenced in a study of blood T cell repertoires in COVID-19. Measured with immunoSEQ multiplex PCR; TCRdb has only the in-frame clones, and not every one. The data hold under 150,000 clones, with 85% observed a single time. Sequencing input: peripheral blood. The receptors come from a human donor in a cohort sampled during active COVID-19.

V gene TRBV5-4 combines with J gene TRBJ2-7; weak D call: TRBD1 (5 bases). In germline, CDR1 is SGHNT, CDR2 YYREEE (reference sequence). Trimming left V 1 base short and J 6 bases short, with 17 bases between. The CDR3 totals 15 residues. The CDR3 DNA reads TGTGCCAGCAGCTTGCAGCAGGGATTCCCGGTCGAGCAGTACTTC. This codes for CASSLQQGFPVEQYF.

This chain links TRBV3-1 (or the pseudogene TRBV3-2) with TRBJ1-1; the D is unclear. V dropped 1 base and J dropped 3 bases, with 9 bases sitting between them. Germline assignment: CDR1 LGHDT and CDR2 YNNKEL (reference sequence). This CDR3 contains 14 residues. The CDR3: CASSQVDGDTEAFF. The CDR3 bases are TGTGCCAGCAGCCAAGTCGACGGAGACACTGAAGCTTTCTTT.

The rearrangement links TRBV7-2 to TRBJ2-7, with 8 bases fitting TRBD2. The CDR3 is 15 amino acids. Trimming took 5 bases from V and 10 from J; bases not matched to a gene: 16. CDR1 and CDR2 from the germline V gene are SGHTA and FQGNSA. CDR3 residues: CASSPVGSSGEIQYF. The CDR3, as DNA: TGTGCCAGCAGCCCGGTCGGGAGTAGCGGGGAGATTCAGTACTTC. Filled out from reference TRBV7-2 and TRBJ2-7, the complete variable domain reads GAGVSQSPSNKVTEKGKDVELRCDPISGHTALYWYRQSLGQGLEFLIYFQGNSAPDKSGLPSDRFSAERTGGSVSTLTIQRTQQEDSAVYLCASSPVGSSGEIQYFGPGTRLTVT.

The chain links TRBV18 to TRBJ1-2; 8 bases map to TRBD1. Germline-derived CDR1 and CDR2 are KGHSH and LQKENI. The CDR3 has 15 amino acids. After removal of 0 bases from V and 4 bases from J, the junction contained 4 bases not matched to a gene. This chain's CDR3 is CASSPPGQVGYGYTF. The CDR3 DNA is TGTGCCAGCTCACCACCGGGACAGGTCGGCTATGGCTACACCTTC.

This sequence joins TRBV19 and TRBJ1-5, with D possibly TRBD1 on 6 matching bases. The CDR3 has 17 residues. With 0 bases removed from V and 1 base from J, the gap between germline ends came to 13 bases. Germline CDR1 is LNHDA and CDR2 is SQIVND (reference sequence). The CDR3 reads CASSIDPTGPSNQPQHF. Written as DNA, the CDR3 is TGTGCCAGTAGTATAGACCCGACAGGTCCCAGCAATCAGCCCCAGCATTTT.

CDR3 sequence reads: CASTPRVTGLYGYTF. The CDR3 coding sequence is TGTGCCAGCACCCCCCGGGTCACAGGGCTCTATGGCTACACCTTC. The rearrangement uses TRBV27 and TRBJ1-2; tentative D call: TRBD1 (6 bases). Germline values: CDR1 MNHEY, CDR2 SMNVEV (reference sequence). This CDR3 spans 15 amino acids. V was shortened by 7 bases and J by 4 bases, with 19 bases between the two germline ends.

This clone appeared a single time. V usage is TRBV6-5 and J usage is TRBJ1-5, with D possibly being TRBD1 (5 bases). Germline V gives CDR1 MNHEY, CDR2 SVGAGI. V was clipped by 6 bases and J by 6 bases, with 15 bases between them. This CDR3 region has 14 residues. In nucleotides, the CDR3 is TGTGCCAGCAGCCCACTGGGGGGAACTCAGCCCCAGCATTTT. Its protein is CASSPLGGTQPQHF.

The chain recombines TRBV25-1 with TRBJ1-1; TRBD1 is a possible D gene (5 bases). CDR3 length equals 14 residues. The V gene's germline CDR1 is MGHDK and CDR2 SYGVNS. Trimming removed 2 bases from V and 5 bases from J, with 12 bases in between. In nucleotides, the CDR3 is TGTGCCAGCAGTGAACCCGGGGGGTGGACTGAAGCTTTCTTT. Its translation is CASSEPGGWTEAFF. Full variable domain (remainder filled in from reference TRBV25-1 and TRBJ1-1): EADIYQTPRYLVIGTGKKITLECSQTMGHDKMYWYQQDPGMELHLIHYSYGVNSTEKGDLSSESTVSRIRTEHFPLTLESARPSHTSQYLCASSEPGGWTEAFFGQGTRLTVV.

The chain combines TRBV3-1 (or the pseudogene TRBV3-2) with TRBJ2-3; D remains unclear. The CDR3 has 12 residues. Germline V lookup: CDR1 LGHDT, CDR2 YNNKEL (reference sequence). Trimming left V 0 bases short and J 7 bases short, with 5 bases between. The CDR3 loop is CASSQEENTQYF. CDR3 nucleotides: TGTGCCAGCAGCCAAGAGGAGAATACGCAGTATTTT.